A selection of T cell receptor beta chains follows, all from one sample in a study of T cells after posttransplantation cyclophosphamide. Using immunoSEQ multiplex PCR, the repertoire was profiled, and TCRdb retains in-frame clones only, with some absent. The table shows approximately 56,000 clones, with roughly 92% occurring only once. Sequenced: PBMCs. The receptors here all came from a young woman in good health and a related stem cell transplant donor. Each CDR3 is given with its conserved first and last residue. The D gene is left open where the match is weak. A row's size may be missing; if present it is once, few, many or a size class.

TRBJ2-1 | TRBV7-2 | TRBD2 | NA | CASSLGSGLPYNEQFF | TGTGCCAGCAGCCTAGGTAGCGGGTTACCCTACAATGAGCAGTTCTTC
TRBJ1-1 | TRBV7-2 | NA | NA | CASSLDFTEAFF | TGTGCCAGCAGCTTAGACTTTACTGAAGCTTTCTTT
TRBJ2-1 | TRBV25-1 | TRBD2 | NA | CASSESGGASYNEQFF | TGTGCCAGCAGTGAGAGCGGGGGGGCCTCCTACAATGAGCAGTTCTTC
TRBJ2-1 | TRBV6-5 | TRBD2 | NA | CASSPWTSGGNEQFF | TGTGCCAGCAGCCCTTGGACTAGCGGGGGAAATGAGCAGTTCTTC
TRBJ2-1 | TRBV5-4 | NA | NA | CASLGGGTVNEQFF | TGTGCCAGCCTAGGGGGGGGCACTGTCAATGAGCAGTTCTTC
TRBJ1-2 | TRBV5-4 | TRBD1 | NA | CASSGTGFGYTF | TGTGCCAGCAGCGGGACAGGGTTCGGCTACACCTTC
TRBJ2-5 | TRBV5-1 | NA | once | CASSLRTAQETQYF | TGCGCCAGCAGCTTGAGGACAGCGCAAGAGACCCAGTACTTC
TRBJ1-2 | TRBV7-2 | NA | NA | CASSQLPLGTYGYTF | TGTGCCAGCAGCCAATTACCGCTGGGGACTTATGGCTACACCTTC
TRBJ2-1 | TRBV13 | TRBD1 | NA | CASSLGRQGYNEQFF | TGTGCCAGCAGCTTAGGCCGACAGGGGTACAATGAGCAGTTCTTC
TRBJ2-5 | TRBV6-1 | NA | once | CASSEGRTQETQYF | TGTGCCAGCAGTGAAGGGCGGACACAAGAGACCCAGTACTTC
TRBJ2-5 | TRBV21-1 | NA | NA | CASKQGAPGETQYF | TGTGCCAGTAAACAGGGGGCGCCGGGAGAGACCCAGTACTTC
TRBJ1-5 | TRBV18 | NA | NA | CASSPRSTGENQPQHF | TGTGCCAGCTCACCACGGAGTACGGGAGAAAATCAGCCCCAGCATTTT
TRBJ1-6 | TRBV9 | NA | NA | CASSVGSLTGGVVALHF | TGTGCCAGCAGCGTAGGGTCCCTGACAGGCGGCGTTGTGGCCCTCCACTTT
TRBJ1-1 | TRBV6-5 | NA | NA | CASSTGLSEAFF | TGTGCCAGCAGTACAGGGCTCTCAGAAGCTTTCTTT
TRBJ2-3 | TRBV6-1 | NA | NA | CASSARDSRGDTQYF | TGTGCCAGCAGTGCACGGGACTCCCGAGGGGATACGCAGTATTTT
TRBJ1-2 | TRBV9 | NA | NA | CASSVLRGAERGYTF | TGTGCCAGCAGCGTCCTTCGTGGGGCAGAGCGCGGCTACACCTTC
TRBJ1-2 | TRBV6-5 | NA | once | CASSRRESAYGYTF | TGTGCCAGCAGTCGAAGAGAGAGCGCATATGGCTACACCTTC
TRBJ1-2 | TRBV30 | TRBD1 | NA | CARDSNYGYTF | TGTGCCCGGGACAGTAACTATGGCTACACCTTC
TRBJ2-1 | TRBV2 | NA | NA | CASSQGNEQFF | TGTGCCAGCAGCCAGGGAAATGAGCAGTTCTTC
TRBJ2-7 | TRBV15 | NA | once | CATSREINEQYF | TGTGCCACCAGCAGAGAAATTAACGAGCAGTACTTC
TRBJ1-5 | TRBV9 | TRBD1 | NA | CASSSSPTGDQPQHF | TGTGCCAGCAGCTCAAGCCCGACAGGGGATCAGCCCCAGCATTTT
TRBJ1-1 | TRBV6-5 | NA | once | CASSYSRRNTEAFF | TGTGCCAGCAGTTACTCGAGGAGGAACACTGAAGCTTTCTTT
TRBJ1-1 | TRBV7-9 | NA | NA | CASSPAGGRWAFF | TGTGCCAGCAGCCCCGCCGGGGGGCGATGGGCTTTCTTT
TRBJ1-2 | TRBV25-1 | NA | NA | CASSGYRDIHGYTF | TGTGCCAGCAGTGGGTACCGGGACATCCACGGCTACACCTTC
TRBJ1-1 | TRBV10-3 | TRBD1 | NA | CAISERGTGAFF | TGTGCCATCAGTGAGCGCGGGACAGGGGCTTTCTTT
TRBJ2-5 | TRBV5-4 | TRBD2 | once | CASSPTSGVQETQYF | TGTGCCAGCAGCCCGACTAGCGGGGTCCAAGAGACCCAGTACTTC
TRBJ2-7 | TRBV30 | NA | NA | CAWGDTSYEQYF | TGTGCCTGGGGGGACACCTCCTACGAGCAGTACTTC
TRBJ2-7 | TRBV19 | NA | once | CASSLDILYEQYF | TGTGCCAGTAGTTTGGACATCCTCTACGAGCAGTACTTC
TRBJ2-5 | TRBV5-1 | TRBD1 | NA | CASSYGTGFQETQYF | TGCGCCAGCAGCTACGGGACAGGGTTTCAAGAGACCCAGTACTTC
TRBJ2-1 | TRBV2 | TRBD2 | NA | CASQGLAGGPYNEQFF | TGTGCCAGCCAAGGACTAGCGGGAGGCCCCTACAATGAGCAGTTCTTC
TRBJ1-1 | TRBV11-3 | NA | NA | CASSLNGGRAGDTEAFF | TGTGCCAGCAGCTTAAACGGGGGGCGTGCAGGAGACACTGAAGCTTTCTTT
TRBJ2-7 | TRBV10-3 | NA | NA | CAISDATYEQYF | TGTGCCATCAGTGATGCGACATACGAGCAGTACTTC
TRBJ2-3 | TRBV7-8 | NA | NA | CASNQRFSTDTQYF | TGTGCCAGCAACCAGCGGTTTAGCACAGATACGCAGTATTTT
TRBJ1-5 | TRBV19 | NA | NA | CASSIIRGDSNQPQHF | TGTGCCAGTAGTATAATCCGGGGAGATAGCAATCAGCCCCAGCATTTT
TRBJ2-3 | TRBV6-4 | NA | NA | CASSDSQGSDTQYF | TGTGCCAGCAGTGACTCGCAGGGTTCAGATACGCAGTATTTT
TRBJ2-5 | TRBV9 | NA | NA | CASSGRVIQETQYF | TGTGCCAGCAGCGGCAGGGTGATTCAAGAGACCCAGTACTTC
TRBJ1-1 | TRBV4-2 | NA | NA | CASGGGTESAEAFF | TGTGCCAGCGGGGGGGGTACGGAAAGCGCTGAAGCTTTCTTT
TRBJ2-4 | TRBV2 | NA | NA | CASSEAWDTRLAKNIQYF | TGTGCCAGCAGTGAAGCCTGGGACACCCGGCTAGCCAAAAACATTCAGTACTTC
TRBJ2-2 | TRBV7-6 | TRBD2 | NA | CASSSMTSGTTGELFF | TGTGCCAGCAGCTCCATGACTAGCGGGACTACCGGGGAGCTGTTTTTT
TRBJ2-7 | TRBV29-1 | TRBD1 | NA | CSVEGQGAYEQYF | TGCAGCGTTGAGGGACAGGGGGCCTACGAGCAGTACTTC
TRBJ2-1 | TRBV20-1 | NA | NA | CSASANEQFF | TGCAGTGCTAGTGCGAATGAGCAGTTCTTC
TRBJ2-5 | TRBV14 | TRBD2 | NA | CASSKLAGEETQYF | TGTGCCAGCAGCAAACTAGCGGGAGAAGAGACCCAGTACTTC
TRBJ1-4 | TRBV4-3 | NA | NA | CASSQELDEKLFF | TGCGCCAGCAGCCAAGAGTTAGATGAAAAACTGTTTTTT
TRBJ2-5 | TRBV11-2 | TRBD2 | NA | CASSDRLAGGPETQYF | TGTGCCAGCAGCGATCGACTAGCGGGGGGGCCAGAGACCCAGTACTTC
TRBJ1-1 | TRBV29-1 | TRBD1 | NA | CSVGSGQGKNTEAFF | TGCAGCGTTGGGAGTGGACAGGGGAAGAACACTGAAGCTTTCTTT
TRBJ1-1 | TRBV28 | NA | NA | CASSPGTRAFF | TGTGCCAGCAGTCCCGGGACTCGTGCTTTCTTT
TRBJ2-5 | TRBV5-6 | NA | once | CASSLQGGETQYF | TGTGCCAGCAGCTTGCAGGGGGGAGAGACCCAGTACTTC
TRBJ1-1 | TRBV11-2 | TRBD1 | NA | CASSLDGQANTEAFF | TGTGCCAGCAGCTTAGATGGACAGGCCAACACTGAAGCTTTCTTT
TRBJ1-1 | TRBV19 | NA | NA | CASSWTENTEAFF | TGTGCCAGTAGTTGGACAGAGAACACTGAAGCTTTCTTT
TRBJ1-1 | TRBV2 | NA | NA | CASSSYTEAFF | TGTGCCAGCAGCAGTTACACTGAAGCTTTCTTT
TRBJ2-7 | TRBV4-3 | NA | few | CASSQDIYVDEQYF | TGCGCCAGCAGCCAAGATATCTACGTGGACGAGCAGTACTTC
TRBJ1-2 | TRBV11-3 | NA | few | CASSLVGWQGCYGYTF | TGTGCCAGCAGCTTAGTGGGTTGGCAGGGTTGCTATGGCTACACCTTC
TRBJ2-3 | TRBV9 | NA | NA | CASSVEGGNTQYF | TGTGCCAGCAGCGTGGAGGGGGGGAATACGCAGTATTTT
TRBJ1-2 | TRBV9 | NA | NA | CASSAPGYGYTF | TGTGCCAGCAGCGCCCCCGGCTATGGCTACACCTTC
TRBJ1-5 | TRBV18 | NA | NA | CASSPGQPYQPQHF | TGTGCCAGCTCACCAGGACAGCCGTATCAGCCCCAGCATTTT
TRBJ2-1 | TRBV7-2 | TRBD2 | NA | CASRASGASEQFF | TGTGCCAGCCGGGCTAGCGGGGCGAGTGAGCAGTTCTTC
TRBJ1-1 | TRBV28 | TRBD1 | NA | CASSPGGRTEAFF | TGTGCCAGCAGTCCAGGGGGTAGGACTGAAGCTTTCTTT